The subject of this entry is one TCR beta chain. Here immunoSEQ multiplex PCR was the method, and the copy in TCRdb shows in-frame clones only, minus some. The table has 350,000 or so clones, 80% to 95% seen once. The data belong to a study of blood T cell repertoires in COVID-19. Study information: Donors in the United States, Italy and Spain gave samples during acute or convalescent COVID-19.

The sequencing input was PBMCs or T cells enriched from blood (not recorded which). The receptor was isolated from a woman aged 25 to 39 who had recovered from COVID-19.

CDR3 region: CASSITGSDTQYF. The CDR3 DNA reads as TGTGCCAGTAGTATAACAGGGTCAGATACGCAGTATTTT. This chain connects TRBV19 to TRBJ2-3, with D possibly matching TRBD1 (6 bases). Germline values: CDR1 LNHDA, CDR2 SQIVND (reference sequence). V lost 2 bases and J 4 bases, leaving 7 bases between the germline ends. The CDR3 runs to 13 residues.